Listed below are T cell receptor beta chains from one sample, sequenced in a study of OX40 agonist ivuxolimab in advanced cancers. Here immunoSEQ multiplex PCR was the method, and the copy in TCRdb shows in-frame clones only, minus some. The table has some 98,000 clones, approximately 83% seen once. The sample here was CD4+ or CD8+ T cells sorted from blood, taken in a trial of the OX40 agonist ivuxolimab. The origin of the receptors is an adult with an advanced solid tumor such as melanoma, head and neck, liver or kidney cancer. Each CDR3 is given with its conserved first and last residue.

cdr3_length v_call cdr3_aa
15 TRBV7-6 CASSLGSGRASEQFF
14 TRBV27 CASSQTGMAQPQHF
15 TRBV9 CASSVDPGTRNEQFF
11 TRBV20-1 CSAGRQGFAFF
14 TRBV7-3 CASSLKGGGQPQHF
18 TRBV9 CASSHRDRARRGNQPQHF
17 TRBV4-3 CASSQVGAPQGDFGYTF
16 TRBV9 CASSVGGDGTWSEQFF
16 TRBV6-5 CASSSGLRTGDQPQHF
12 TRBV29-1 CSGLGAGFEQFF
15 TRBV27 CASSSSGAIRDTQYF
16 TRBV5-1 CASSLSPRGGEPEAFF
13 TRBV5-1 CASSLTFQETQYF
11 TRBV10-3 CAISDVYEQYF
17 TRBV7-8 CASSPWTGIELPETQYF
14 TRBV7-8 CASSSGMTGSGYTF
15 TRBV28 CASSHLDSGANVLTF
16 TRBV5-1 CASSLGPRTDSYEQYF
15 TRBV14 CASSHEPGQIDEQFF
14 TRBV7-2 CASSPGGAWETQYF
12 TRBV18 CASSLAAYEQFF
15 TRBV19 CASSREGLGDNEQFF
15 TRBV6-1 CASSEPPSANSPLHF
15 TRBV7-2 CASSWGLQTNQPQHF
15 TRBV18 CASSPDRGSSYEQYF
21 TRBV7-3 CASSPQGSRTSGRSSYNEQFF
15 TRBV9 CASSVGQGLIGELFF
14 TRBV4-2 CASSRGTGADEAFF
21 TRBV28 CASKIRQAMAITSSGANVLTF
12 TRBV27 CASSLEGGELFF